Below are 27 T cell receptor beta chains sequenced from a single sample in a study of cytomegalovirus exposure and HLA in healthy donors. The table came from immunoSEQ multiplex PCR; TCRdb's copy has only in-frame clones and leaves some out. The table shows 120,000 to 150,000 clones, with about 83% occurring only once. Sequenced: PBMCs. These receptors all come from a woman between 25 and 40 years old in good health and CMV-seronegative.

This clone was seen just once. The V gene is TRBV5-6, the J gene TRBJ2-2; D gene ambiguous. This CDR3 is 13 amino acids long. V was trimmed by 0 bases and J by 7 bases, leaving 7 bases between them. Germline lookup yields CDR1 SGHDT and CDR2 YYEEEE. The CDR3 reads CASSLALLGELFF. Here the CDR3 DNA reads TGTGCCAGCAGCTTGGCACTCCTCGGGGAGCTGTTTTTT.

The chain recombines TRBV28 with TRBJ2-7; 9 bases match TRBD1. Germline V lookup: CDR1 MDHEN, CDR2 SYDVKM. The CDR3 is 14 residues long. The V and J ends lost 5 bases and 9 bases, in that order; junction bases with no gene match: 11. CDR3 amino acids: CASSVPGQGVWQYF. As DNA, the CDR3 is TGTGCCAGCAGTGTCCCGGGACAGGGAGTTTGGCAGTACTTC.

Only one count was recorded for this clone. This rearrangement joins TRBV2 to TRBJ1-6; no firm D call. V gave up 3 bases and J gave up 2 bases, with 8 bases separating them. The length of the CDR3 is 15 residues. Germline values: CDR1 SNHLY, CDR2 FYNNEI. The CDR3 region is CASSEIQTYNSPLHF. The CDR3 region has the DNA TGTGCCAGCAGTGAGATACAGACCTATAATTCACCCCTCCACTTT.

The V gene is TRBV5-1, the J gene TRBJ1-2; the D is unclear. The CDR3 spans 14 residues. Germline CDR1 is SGHRS and CDR2 is YFSETQ. Trimming took 1 base from V and 6 from J, leaving 13 bases between them. The chain's CDR3 is CASSLTLVGDGYTF. DNA for the CDR3: TGCGCCAGCAGCTTGACTTTAGTGGGAGATGGCTACACCTTC.

This CDR3 is CASGPADRSYNSPLHF. CDR3 nucleotides: TGTGCTAGTGGTCCCGCCGACAGGAGCTATAATTCACCCCTCCACTTT. The chain couples TRBV12-5 to TRBJ1-6; possibly TRBD1 for D (6 bases). The V gene lost 5 bases and the J gene lost 3 bases, with 14 bases spanning the gap. The CDR3 runs 16 residues. Germline lookup yields CDR1 LGHNT and CDR2 FRNRAP.

The rearrangement links TRBV5-6 to TRBJ1-1; maybe TRBD1 (6 bases). V was shortened by 1 base and J by 1 base, with 11 bases between the two germline ends. CDR1 SGHDT and CDR2 YYEEEE come from the germline V gene. The CDR3 has 15 amino acids. CDR3 sequence (DNA): TGTGCCAGCAGCTTGTTAGCCAGGGGGAACACTGAAGCTTTCTTT. This encodes CASSLLARGNTEAFF.

This chain uses TRBV6-1 with TRBJ1-6, with D possibly TRBD1 on 5 matching bases. Germline V gene lookup returns CDR1 MNHNS and CDR2 SASEGT. The V end was cut by 0 bases, the J end by 7 bases, with 13 bases between. CDR3 length: 16 residues. This chain's CDR3 is CASSEAAGVWNSPLHF. The DNA of the CDR3 is TGTGCCAGCAGTGAAGCTGCGGGGGTTTGGAATTCACCCCTCCACTTT.

The V call is TRBV2, the J call TRBJ1-2, with 7 bases identical to TRBD1. Trimming removed 4 bases from V and 8 bases from J; junction bases left unmatched: 10. Germline V gene data show CDR1 as SNHLY and CDR2 as FYNNEI. This CDR3 comprises 14 residues. This CDR3 is CASSALTGRGGYTF. As DNA, the CDR3 is TGTGCCAGCAGTGCTTTGACAGGGCGCGGGGGCTACACCTTC.

V is TRBV15 and J is TRBJ1-6; a weak D match, TRBD1 (5 bases). This CDR3 is built from 16 residues. Germline assignment: CDR1 LNHNV and CDR2 YYDKDF (reference sequence). Trimming removed 0 bases from V and 5 bases from J, with 11 bases in between. The CDR3 sequence is CATSREPPGNNSPLHF. The DNA of the CDR3 is TGTGCCACCAGCAGAGAACCCCCAGGGAATAATTCACCCCTCCACTTT.

The rearrangement uses TRBV15 and TRBJ1-1, with no clear D. The CDR3 is made up of 14 amino acids. The germline V gene has CDR1 LNHNV and CDR2 YYDKDF (reference sequence). Trimming took 0 bases from V and 6 from J, leaving 11 bases between them. The CDR3 DNA reads TGTGCCACCAGCAGAGATCGGGGTTCCCCTGAAGCTTTCTTT. This gives the protein CATSRDRGSPEAFF. Combining the CDR3 with reference TRBV15 and TRBJ1-1 gives the whole variable domain DAMVIQNPRYQVTQFGKPVTLSCSQTLNHNVMYWYQQKSSQAPKLLFHYYDKDFNNEADTPDNFQSRRPNTSFCFLDIRSPGLGDTAMYLCATSRDRGSPEAFFGQGTRLTVV.

CDR3 coding DNA: TGTGCCAGCAATACAGGGGCCGGGGAGCTGTTTTTT. It translates to CASNTGAGELFF. J is TRBJ2-2 and V is TRBV6-5; TRBD1 aligns across 7 bases. Looked up from germline, CDR1 is MNHEY and CDR2 is SVGAGI. The CDR3 length is 12 residues. With 7 bases clipped from V and 6 bases from J, the junction kept 2 bases outside the gene matches.

CDR3 in DNA: TGCGCCAGCAGCTTGGTCGGGACTAACAAAGAGACCCAGTACTTC. Translation: CASSLVGTNKETQYF. The chain links TRBV5-1 to TRBJ2-5, with 7 positions matching TRBD2. The germline CDR1 and CDR2 sequences are SGHRS and YFSETQ. Trimming removed 0 bases from V and 3 bases from J; junction bases left unmatched: 5. The CDR3 extends over 15 amino acids.

V gene TRBV19 combines with J gene TRBJ1-3; D ambiguous. Germline CDR1 LNHDA, CDR2 SQIVND (reference sequence). Trimming cost V 3 bases and J 7 bases, with 10 bases left between them. There are 13 residues in the CDR3. Written as DNA, the CDR3 is TGTGCCAGTAGTATTGGCAGGAAGAACACCATATATTTT. Encoded protein: CASSIGRKNTIYF.

This clone was detected a few times. The chain uses TRBV15 and TRBJ1-6; no definite D call. Trimming removed 4 bases at V and 6 bases at J, with 7 bases between. The CDR3 consists of 13 residues. CDR1 LNHNV and CDR2 YYDKDF come from the germline V gene (reference sequence). CDR3 DNA: TGTGCCACCAGCACCTACAGTAATTCACCCCTCCACTTT. Amino acid sequence: CATSTYSNSPLHF.

The chain uses TRBV7-9 and TRBJ1-6; D not certain. The CDR3 runs 13 residues. The V end lost 5 bases, the J end lost 10 bases, and 12 bases lay between the germline ends. Germline values: CDR1 SEHNR, CDR2 FQNEAQ (reference sequence). This chain's CDR3 is CASSQYAVSPLHF. The DNA of the CDR3 is TGTGCCAGCAGCCAATACGCGGTATCACCCCTCCACTTT.

The gene calls are TRBV10-2 and TRBJ2-3; 16 bases line up with TRBD2. Germline V gives CDR1 WSHSY, CDR2 SAAADI. Trimming removed 6 bases from V and 12 bases from J; junction bases left unmatched: 15. CDR3 length: 17 residues. CDR3 residues: CASSERKGLAGGPRQYF. The CDR3 region has the DNA TGCGCCAGCAGCGAACGAAAGGGACTAGCGGGGGGGCCCCGTCAGTATTTT.

The rearrangement links TRBV28 to TRBJ2-1; possible D gene TRBD2, 6 bases. CDR1 MDHEN and CDR2 SYDVKM come from the germline V gene. The CDR3 has 12 amino acids. Trimming took 7 bases from V and 8 from J, leaving 12 bases between them. CDR3: CASTGTVDEQFF. CDR3 DNA sequence: TGTGCCAGCACGGGGACTGTCGATGAGCAGTTCTTC.

J is TRBJ1-2 and V is TRBV2; possibly TRBD1 for D (6 bases). Trimming took off 4 bases at V and 1 base at J, with 16 bases between the two ends. This CDR3 comprises 16 residues. Germline V lookup: CDR1 SNHLY, CDR2 FYNNEI. The DNA of the CDR3 is TGTGCCAGCAGTGGGGACAACCCGTACAATAACTATGGCTACACCTTC. Translated: CASSGDNPYNNYGYTF.

CDR3: CASRSLYSYNEQFF. The CDR3 region has the DNA TGTGCCAGCAGAAGCTTATACTCCTACAATGAGCAGTTCTTC. The rearrangement uses TRBV27 and TRBJ2-1; no definite D call. The CDR3 loop spans 14 amino acids. Germline values: CDR1 MNHEY, CDR2 SMNVEV (reference sequence). V lost 6 bases to trimming and J lost 0 bases, with 9 bases between them.

The CDR3 loop reads CATSRDSYTGELFF. CDR3 nucleotides: TGTGCCACCAGCAGAGATTCCTACACCGGGGAGCTGTTTTTT. The chain employs TRBV15 and TRBJ2-2; D remains unclear. Trimming left V 0 bases short and J 3 bases short, with 5 bases between. The CDR3 extends over 14 amino acids. CDR1 and CDR2 from the germline V gene are LNHNV and YYDKDF (reference sequence).

The chain combines TRBV6-5 with TRBJ1-3; tentatively, D is TRBD1 (6 bases). This CDR3 spans 15 amino acids. The V and J ends lost 2 bases and 3 bases respectively, with 11 bases between them. The germline V gene has CDR1 MNHEY and CDR2 SVGAGI. This CDR3 reads CASSYGGAGGNTIYF. CDR3 in DNA: TGTGCCAGCAGTTACGGGGGGGCTGGTGGAAACACCATATATTTT.

There are many counts of this clone. V and J are TRBV5-1 and TRBJ1-2, with D uncertain. V was cut by 0 bases and J by 5 bases, with 14 bases left in between. Germline-derived CDR1 and CDR2 are SGHRS and YFSETQ. The length of the CDR3 is 15 residues. The CDR3 here is CASSLVRAELYGYTF. The DNA for the CDR3 is TGCGCCAGCAGCTTGGTTAGAGCTGAACTATATGGCTACACCTTC.

The chain has TRBV5-1 and TRBJ2-7, with 8 nucleotides matching TRBD1. This CDR3 has 13 residues. V dropped 2 bases and J dropped 5; count of bases not matched to a gene: 3. Germline V gene data show CDR1 as SGHRS and CDR2 as YFSETQ. The CDR3 sequence is CASSFGQGDEQYF. The CDR3 nucleotides are TGCGCCAGCAGCTTTGGACAGGGTGACGAGCAGTACTTC.

The V and J genes are TRBV6-1 and TRBJ2-1; tentatively, D is TRBD2 (7 bases). Trimming pared 1 base from V and 3 bases from J, leaving 13 bases between. This CDR3 has 16 amino acids. From germline, CDR1 is MNHNS and CDR2 SASEGT. In DNA, the CDR3 is TGTGCCAGCAGTGAAGAGGACGGGGGGCTCTACAATGAGCAGTTCTTC. Translating it yields CASSEEDGGLYNEQFF.

The chain links TRBV5-4 to TRBJ2-3, with TRBD1 matching 9 bases. The germline CDR1 and CDR2 sequences are SGHNT and YYREEE (reference sequence). The ends lost 5 bases at V and 6 bases at J; junction bases unmatched: 10. The CDR3 sequence is 15 residues long. CDR3 sequence reads: CASSRTGDILDTQYF. Written as DNA, the CDR3 is TGTGCCAGCAGTCGGACAGGGGATATTTTGGATACGCAGTATTTT.

The chain employs TRBV6-5 and TRBJ2-5; D possibly corresponds to TRBD1 (6 bases). The CDR3 runs 14 residues. The germline V gene encodes CDR1 MNHEY and CDR2 SVGAGI. V gave up 10 bases and J gave up 4 bases, with 19 bases separating them. This chain's CDR3 is CATRRDRWGETQYF. DNA of the CDR3: TGTGCCACCAGGAGAGACAGGTGGGGAGAGACCCAGTACTTC.

The gene calls are TRBV27 and TRBJ2-5; a possible D gene is TRBD1 (5 bases). Germline V gene lookup returns CDR1 MNHEY and CDR2 SMNVEV (reference sequence). There are 14 residues in the CDR3. V was pared by 10 bases and J by 2 bases, with 17 bases between. This CDR3 reads CATAEAGSQETQYF. The CDR3 nucleotides are TGTGCCACCGCCGAGGCAGGGTCTCAAGAGACCCAGTACTTC.